Given below is one TCR beta chain in context. The germline CDR1 and CDR2 sequences are SSHAT and FNYEAQ (reference sequence). Trimming cost V 5 bases and J 1 base; bases outside gene matches: 12. The CDR3 loop spans 18 amino acids. The data originate from a study of technical replicates of blood from a handful of donors. Sequencing was performed with immunoSEQ multiplex PCR; in TCRdb, only in-frame clones are kept and a portion is missing. The sample carries roughly 13,000 clones, roughly 84% recorded once. The receptor comes from a human donor in good health. The chain has TRBV7-7 and TRBJ2-4; 9 bases agree with TRBD2. The sample was PBMCs. The CDR3 reads CASSPGLASPGAKNIQYF. In nucleotides, the CDR3 is TGTGCCAGCAGCCCCGGACTAGCGTCCCCAGGGGCCAAAAACATTCAGTACTTC.